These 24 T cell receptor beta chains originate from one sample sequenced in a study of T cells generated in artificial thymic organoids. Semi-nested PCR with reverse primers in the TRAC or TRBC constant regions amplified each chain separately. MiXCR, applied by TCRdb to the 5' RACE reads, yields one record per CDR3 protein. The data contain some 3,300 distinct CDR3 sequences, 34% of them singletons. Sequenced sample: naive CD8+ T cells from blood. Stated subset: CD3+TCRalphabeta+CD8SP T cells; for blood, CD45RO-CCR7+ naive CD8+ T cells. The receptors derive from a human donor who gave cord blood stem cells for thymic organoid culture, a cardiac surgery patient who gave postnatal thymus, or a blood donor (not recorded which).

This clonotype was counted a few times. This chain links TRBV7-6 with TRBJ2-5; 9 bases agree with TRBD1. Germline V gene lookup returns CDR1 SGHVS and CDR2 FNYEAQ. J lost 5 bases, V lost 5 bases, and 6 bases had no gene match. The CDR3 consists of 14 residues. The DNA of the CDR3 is TGTGCCAGCAGCGGGGGACAGGGTTTGGAGACCCAGTACTTC. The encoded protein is CASSGGQGLETQYF.

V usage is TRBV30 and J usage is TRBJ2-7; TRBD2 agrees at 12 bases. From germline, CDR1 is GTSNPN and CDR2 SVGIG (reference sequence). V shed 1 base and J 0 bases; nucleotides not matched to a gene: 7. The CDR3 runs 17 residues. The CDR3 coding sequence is TGTGCCTGGAGTGGACTAGCGGGGGTAATAGACTCCTACGAGCAGTACTTC. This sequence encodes CAWSGLAGVIDSYEQYF.

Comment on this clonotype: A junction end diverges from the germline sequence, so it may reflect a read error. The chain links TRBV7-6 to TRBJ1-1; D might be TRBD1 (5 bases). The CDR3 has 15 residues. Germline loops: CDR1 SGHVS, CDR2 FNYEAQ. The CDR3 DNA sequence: TGTGCCAGCGGCTTAGGGCGAGGGGTTGGAACTGAAGCTTTCTTT. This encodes CASGLGRGVGTEAFF.

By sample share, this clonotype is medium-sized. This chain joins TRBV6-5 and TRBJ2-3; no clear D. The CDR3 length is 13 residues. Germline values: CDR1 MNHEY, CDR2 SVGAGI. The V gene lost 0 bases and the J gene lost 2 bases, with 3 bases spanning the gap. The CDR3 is CASSYSYTDTQYF. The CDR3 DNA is TGTGCCAGCAGTTACTCTTACACAGATACGCAGTATTTT.

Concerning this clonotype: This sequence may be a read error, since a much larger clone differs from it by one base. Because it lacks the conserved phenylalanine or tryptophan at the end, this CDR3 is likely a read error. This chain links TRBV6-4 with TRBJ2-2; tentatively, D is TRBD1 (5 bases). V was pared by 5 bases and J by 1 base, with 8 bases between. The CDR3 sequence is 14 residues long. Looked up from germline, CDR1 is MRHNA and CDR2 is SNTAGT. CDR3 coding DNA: TGTGCCAGCAGTCAAGGACAGAACACCGGGGAGCTGTTTTCT. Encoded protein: CASSQGQNTGELFS.

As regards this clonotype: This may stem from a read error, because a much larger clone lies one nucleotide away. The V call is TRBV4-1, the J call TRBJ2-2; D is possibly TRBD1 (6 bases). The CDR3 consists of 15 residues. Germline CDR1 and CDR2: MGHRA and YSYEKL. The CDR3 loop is CASSPPEGDTGALFF. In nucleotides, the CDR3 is TGCGCCAGCAGCCCCCCCGAGGGGGACACCGGGGCGCTGTTTTTT.

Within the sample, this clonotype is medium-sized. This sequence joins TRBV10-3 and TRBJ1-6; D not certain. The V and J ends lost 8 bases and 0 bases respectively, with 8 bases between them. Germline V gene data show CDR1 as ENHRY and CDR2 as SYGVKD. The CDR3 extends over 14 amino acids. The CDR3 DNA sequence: TGTGCCATCTGGGGAGGCTCCTATAATTCACCCCTCCACTTT. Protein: CAIWGGSYNSPLHF.

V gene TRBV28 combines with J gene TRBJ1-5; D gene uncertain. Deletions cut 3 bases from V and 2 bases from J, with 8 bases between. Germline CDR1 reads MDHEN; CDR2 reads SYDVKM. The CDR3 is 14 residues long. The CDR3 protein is CASSLGFRNQPQHF. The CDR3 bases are TGTGCCAGCAGTTTGGGGTTCCGCAATCAGCCCCAGCATTTT.

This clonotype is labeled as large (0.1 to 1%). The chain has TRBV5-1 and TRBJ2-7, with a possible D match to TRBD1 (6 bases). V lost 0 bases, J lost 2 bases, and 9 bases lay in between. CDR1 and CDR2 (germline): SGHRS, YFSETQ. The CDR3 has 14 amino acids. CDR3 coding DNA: TGCGCCAGCAGCTTGGAGGGACACCCCTACGAGCAGTACTTC. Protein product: CASSLEGHPYEQYF.

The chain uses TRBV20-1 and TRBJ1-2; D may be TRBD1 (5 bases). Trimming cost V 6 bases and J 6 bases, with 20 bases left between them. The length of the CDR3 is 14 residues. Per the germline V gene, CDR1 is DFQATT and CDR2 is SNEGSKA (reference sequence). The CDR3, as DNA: TGCAGTGCCTCTAGCGGCAGGGATCGCGATGGCTACACCTTC. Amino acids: CSASSGRDRDGYTF.

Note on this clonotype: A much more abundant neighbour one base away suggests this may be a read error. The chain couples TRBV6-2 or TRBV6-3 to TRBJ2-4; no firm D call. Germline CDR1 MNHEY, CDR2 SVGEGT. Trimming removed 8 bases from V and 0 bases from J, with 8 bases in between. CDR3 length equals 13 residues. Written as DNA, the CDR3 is TGTGCCAGCTCGGACGTAGCCAAAAACATTCAGTACTTC. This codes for CASSDVAKNIQYF.

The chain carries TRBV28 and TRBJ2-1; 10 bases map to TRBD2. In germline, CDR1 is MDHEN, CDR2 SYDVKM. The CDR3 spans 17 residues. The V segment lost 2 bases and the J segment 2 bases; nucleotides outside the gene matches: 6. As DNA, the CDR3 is TGTGCCAGCAGTTTAGGAGCGGGAGGGCCCCCCTACAATGAGCAGTTCTTC. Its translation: CASSLGAGGPPYNEQFF.

The CDR3 region has the DNA TGTGCCAGCAGTGCGCTAGCGGGAGTCTACAATGAGCAGTTCTTC. Amino acid sequence: CASSALAGVYNEQFF. This chain links TRBV12-3 or TRBV12-4 with TRBJ2-1, with TRBD2 matching over 10 bases. The ends lost 5 bases at V and 3 bases at J; junction bases unmatched: 4. The CDR3 totals 15 residues.

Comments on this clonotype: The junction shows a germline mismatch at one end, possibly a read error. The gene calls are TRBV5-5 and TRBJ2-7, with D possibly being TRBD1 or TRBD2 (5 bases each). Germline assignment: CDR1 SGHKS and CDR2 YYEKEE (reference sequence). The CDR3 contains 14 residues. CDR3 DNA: TGTGCCAACAGCTTGGGGGTCGGATCCTACGAGCAGTACTTC. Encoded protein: CANSLGVGSYEQYF.

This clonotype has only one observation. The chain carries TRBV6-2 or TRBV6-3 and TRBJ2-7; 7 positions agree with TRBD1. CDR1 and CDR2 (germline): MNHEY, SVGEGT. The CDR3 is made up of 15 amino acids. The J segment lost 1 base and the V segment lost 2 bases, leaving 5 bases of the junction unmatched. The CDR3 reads CASSYPDRRSYEQYF. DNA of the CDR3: TGTGCCAGCAGTTACCCGGACAGGCGGTCCTACGAGCAGTACTTC.

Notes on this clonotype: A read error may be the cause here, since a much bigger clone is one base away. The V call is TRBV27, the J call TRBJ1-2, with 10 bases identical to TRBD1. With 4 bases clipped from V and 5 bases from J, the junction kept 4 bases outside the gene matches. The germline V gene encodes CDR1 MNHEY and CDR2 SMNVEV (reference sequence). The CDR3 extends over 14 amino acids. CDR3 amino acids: CASSSSGQGYGYTF. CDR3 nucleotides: TGTGCCAGCAGTTCATCGGGACAGGGGTATGGCTACACCTTC.

The DNA of the CDR3 is TGTGCCAGTAAGAGTAACAGGTTGTATGGCTACACCTTC. Its translation: CASKSNRLYGYTF. The V call is TRBV19, the J call TRBJ1-2; D may be TRBD1 (5 bases). The germline V gene encodes CDR1 LNHDA and CDR2 SQIVND (reference sequence). V lost 7 bases to trimming and J lost 5 bases, with 14 bases between them. The CDR3 is 13 residues long.

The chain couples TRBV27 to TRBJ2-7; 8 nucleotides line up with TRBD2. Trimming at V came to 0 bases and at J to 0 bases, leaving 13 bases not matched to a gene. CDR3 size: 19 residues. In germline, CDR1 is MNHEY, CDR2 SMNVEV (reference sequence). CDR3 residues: CASSLSSGLTGGSSYEQYF. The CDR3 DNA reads TGTGCCAGCAGTTTATCCTCGGGACTAACGGGAGGGTCCTCCTACGAGCAGTACTTC.

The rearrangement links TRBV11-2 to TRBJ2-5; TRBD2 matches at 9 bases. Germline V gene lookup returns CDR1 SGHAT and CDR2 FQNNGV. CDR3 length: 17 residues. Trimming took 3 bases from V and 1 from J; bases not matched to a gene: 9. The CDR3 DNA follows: TGTGCCAGCAGCTTCTTGGTTAGCGGGGGTTCCCAAGAGACCCAGTACTTC. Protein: CASSFLVSGGSQETQYF.

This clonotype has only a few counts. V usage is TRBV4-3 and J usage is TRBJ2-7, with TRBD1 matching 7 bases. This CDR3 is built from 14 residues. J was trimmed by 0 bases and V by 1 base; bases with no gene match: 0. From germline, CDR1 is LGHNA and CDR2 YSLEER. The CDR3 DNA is TGCGCCAGCAGCCAAGGGGACAGCTCCTACGAGCAGTACTTC. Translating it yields CASSQGDSSYEQYF.

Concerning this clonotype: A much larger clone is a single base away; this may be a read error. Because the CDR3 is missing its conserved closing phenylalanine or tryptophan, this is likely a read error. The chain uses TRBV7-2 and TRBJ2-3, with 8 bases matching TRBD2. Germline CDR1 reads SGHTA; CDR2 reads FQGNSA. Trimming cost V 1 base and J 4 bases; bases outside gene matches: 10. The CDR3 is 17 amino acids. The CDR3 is CASSLGPLGRASDTQYS. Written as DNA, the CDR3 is TGTGCCAGCAGCTTAGGCCCCCTCGGGAGGGCCTCAGATACGCAGTATTCT.

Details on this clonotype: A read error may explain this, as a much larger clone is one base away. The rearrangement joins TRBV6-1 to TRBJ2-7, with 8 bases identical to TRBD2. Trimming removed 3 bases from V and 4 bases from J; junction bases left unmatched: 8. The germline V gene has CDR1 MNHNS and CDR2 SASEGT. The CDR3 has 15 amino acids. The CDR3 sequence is CASSDGLADRYEQYF. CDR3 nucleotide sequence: TGTGCCAGCAGTGATGGACTAGCCGACAGATACGAGCAGTACTTC.

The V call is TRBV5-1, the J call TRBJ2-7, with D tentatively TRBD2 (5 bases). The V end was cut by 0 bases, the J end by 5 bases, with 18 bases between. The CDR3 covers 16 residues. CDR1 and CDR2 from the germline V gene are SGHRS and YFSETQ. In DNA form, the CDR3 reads TGCGCCAGCAGCTTGGCCCCGGACTGGGCGGGCGACGAGCAGTACTTC. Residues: CASSLAPDWAGDEQYF.

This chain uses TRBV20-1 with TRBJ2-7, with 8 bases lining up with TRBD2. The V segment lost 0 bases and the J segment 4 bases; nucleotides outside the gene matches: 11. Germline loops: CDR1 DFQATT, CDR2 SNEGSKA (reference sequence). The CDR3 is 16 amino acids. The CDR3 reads CSARDSGGRTSYEQYF. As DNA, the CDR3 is TGCAGTGCTAGAGATAGTGGCGGGAGGACCTCATACGAGCAGTACTTC.